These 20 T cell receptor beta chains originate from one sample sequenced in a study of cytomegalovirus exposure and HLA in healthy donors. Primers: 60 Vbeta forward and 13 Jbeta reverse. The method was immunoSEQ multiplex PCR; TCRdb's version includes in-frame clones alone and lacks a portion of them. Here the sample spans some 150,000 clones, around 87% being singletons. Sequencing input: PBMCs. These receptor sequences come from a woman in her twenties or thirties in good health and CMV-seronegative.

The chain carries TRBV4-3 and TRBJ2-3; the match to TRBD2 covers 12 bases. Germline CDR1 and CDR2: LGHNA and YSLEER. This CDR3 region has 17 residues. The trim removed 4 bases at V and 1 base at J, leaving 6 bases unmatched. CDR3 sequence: CASSPRLAGAGTDTQYF. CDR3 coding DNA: TGCGCCAGCAGCCCCCGACTAGCGGGGGCCGGCACAGATACGCAGTATTTT.

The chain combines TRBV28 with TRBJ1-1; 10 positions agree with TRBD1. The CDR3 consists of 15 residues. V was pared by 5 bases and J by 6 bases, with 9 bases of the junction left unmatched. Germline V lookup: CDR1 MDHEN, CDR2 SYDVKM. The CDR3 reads CASSTRTGGYPEAFF. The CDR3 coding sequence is TGTGCCAGCAGTACCCGGACAGGGGGATACCCTGAAGCTTTCTTT.

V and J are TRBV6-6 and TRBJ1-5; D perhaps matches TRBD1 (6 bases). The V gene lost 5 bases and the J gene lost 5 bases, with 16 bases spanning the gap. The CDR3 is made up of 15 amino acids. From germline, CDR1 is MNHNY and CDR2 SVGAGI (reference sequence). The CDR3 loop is CASSIGWTDHQPQHF. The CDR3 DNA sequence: TGTGCCAGCAGTATAGGGTGGACAGACCATCAGCCCCAGCATTTT.

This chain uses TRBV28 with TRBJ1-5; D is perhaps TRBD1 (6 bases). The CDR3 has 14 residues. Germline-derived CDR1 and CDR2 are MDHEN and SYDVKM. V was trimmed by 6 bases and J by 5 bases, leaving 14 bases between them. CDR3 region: CASRWTARYQPQHF. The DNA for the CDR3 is TGTGCCAGCAGATGGACAGCCAGGTATCAGCCCCAGCATTTT.

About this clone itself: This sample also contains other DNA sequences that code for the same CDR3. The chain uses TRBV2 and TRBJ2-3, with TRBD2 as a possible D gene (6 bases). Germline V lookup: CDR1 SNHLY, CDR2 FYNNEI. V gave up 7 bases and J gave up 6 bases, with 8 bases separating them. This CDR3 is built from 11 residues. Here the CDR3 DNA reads TGTGCCAGCATGGAGGGGGATACGCAGTATTTT. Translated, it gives CASMEGDTQYF.

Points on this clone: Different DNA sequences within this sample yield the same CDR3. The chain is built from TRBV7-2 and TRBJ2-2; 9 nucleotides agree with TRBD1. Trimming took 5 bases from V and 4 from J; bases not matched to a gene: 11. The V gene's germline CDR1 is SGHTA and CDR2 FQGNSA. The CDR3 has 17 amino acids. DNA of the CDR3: TGTGCCAGCAGCCTAAGACAGGGGGGATTGGGCACCGGGGAGCTGTTTTTT. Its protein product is CASSLRQGGLGTGELFF.

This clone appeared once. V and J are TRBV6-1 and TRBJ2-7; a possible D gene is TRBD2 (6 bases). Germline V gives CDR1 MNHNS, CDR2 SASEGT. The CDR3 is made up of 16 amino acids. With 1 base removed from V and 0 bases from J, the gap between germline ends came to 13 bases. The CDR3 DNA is TGTGCCAGCAGTGAAGGGGAGGACACTTACTCCTACGAGCAGTACTTC. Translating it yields CASSEGEDTYSYEQYF.

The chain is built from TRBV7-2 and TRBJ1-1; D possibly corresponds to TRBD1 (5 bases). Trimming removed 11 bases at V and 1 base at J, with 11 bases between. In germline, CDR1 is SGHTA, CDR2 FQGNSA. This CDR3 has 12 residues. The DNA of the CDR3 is TGTGCCGGGGGGAGTGGGAACACTGAAGCTTTCTTT. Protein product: CAGGSGNTEAFF.

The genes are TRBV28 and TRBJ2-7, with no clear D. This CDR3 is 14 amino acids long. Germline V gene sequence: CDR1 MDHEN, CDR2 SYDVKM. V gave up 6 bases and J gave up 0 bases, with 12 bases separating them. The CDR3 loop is CASSPVWSSYEQYF. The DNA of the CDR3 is TGTGCCAGCAGCCCGGTGTGGAGCTCCTACGAGCAGTACTTC.

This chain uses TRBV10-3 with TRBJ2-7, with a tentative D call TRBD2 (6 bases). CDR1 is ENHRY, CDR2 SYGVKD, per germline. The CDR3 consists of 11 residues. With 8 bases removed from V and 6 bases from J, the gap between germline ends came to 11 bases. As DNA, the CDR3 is TGTGCCATCCGGGGGACTGGCGAGCAGTACTTC. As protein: CAIRGTGEQYF.

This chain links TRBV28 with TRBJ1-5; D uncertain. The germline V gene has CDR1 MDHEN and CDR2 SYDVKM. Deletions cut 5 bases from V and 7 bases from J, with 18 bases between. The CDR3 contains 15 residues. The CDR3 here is CASSPINRGGQPQHF. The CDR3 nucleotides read TGTGCCAGCAGTCCAATTAACCGGGGTGGGCAGCCCCAGCATTTT.

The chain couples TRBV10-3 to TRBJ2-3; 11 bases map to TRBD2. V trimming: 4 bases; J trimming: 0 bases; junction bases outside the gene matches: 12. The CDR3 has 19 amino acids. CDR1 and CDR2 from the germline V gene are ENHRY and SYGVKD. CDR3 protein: CAISGPPGLAETSTDTQYF. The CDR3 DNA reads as TGTGCCATCAGTGGGCCACCGGGACTAGCGGAAACCAGCACAGATACGCAGTATTTT.

CDR3 DNA: TGTGCCAGCATCCCTATGGCAGGGGGTAGGGATGGCTACACCTTC. It encodes CASIPMAGGRDGYTF. V is TRBV7-2 and J is TRBJ1-2; 7 bases fit TRBD1. This CDR3 has 15 residues. With 7 bases clipped from V and 6 bases from J, the junction kept 14 bases outside the gene matches. Germline V gene sequence: CDR1 SGHTA, CDR2 FQGNSA.

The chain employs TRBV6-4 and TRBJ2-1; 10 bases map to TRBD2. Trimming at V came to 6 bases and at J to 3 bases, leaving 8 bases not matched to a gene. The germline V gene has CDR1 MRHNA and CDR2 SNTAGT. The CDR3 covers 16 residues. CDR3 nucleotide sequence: TGTGCCAGCAGGGATATAGCGGGGGGTCGCTACAATGAGCAGTTCTTC. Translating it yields CASRDIAGGRYNEQFF.

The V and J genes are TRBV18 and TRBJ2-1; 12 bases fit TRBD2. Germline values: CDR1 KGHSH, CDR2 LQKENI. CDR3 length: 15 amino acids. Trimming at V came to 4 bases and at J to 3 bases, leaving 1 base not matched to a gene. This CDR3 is CASSRTSGVYNEQFF. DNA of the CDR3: TGTGCCAGCTCACGGACTAGCGGGGTCTACAATGAGCAGTTCTTC.

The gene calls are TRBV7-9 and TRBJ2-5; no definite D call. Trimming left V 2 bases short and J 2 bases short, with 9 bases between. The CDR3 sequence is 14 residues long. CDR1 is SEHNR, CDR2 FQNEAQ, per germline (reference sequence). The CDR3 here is CASSLIGQQETQYF. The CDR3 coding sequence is TGTGCCAGCAGCTTAATTGGCCAGCAAGAGACCCAGTACTTC.

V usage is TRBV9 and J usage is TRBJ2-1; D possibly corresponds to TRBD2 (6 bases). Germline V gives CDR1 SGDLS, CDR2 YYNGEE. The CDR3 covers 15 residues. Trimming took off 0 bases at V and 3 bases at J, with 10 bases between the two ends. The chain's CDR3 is CASSVEGSGYNEQFF. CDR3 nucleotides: TGTGCCAGCAGCGTAGAAGGTAGCGGCTACAATGAGCAGTTCTTC.

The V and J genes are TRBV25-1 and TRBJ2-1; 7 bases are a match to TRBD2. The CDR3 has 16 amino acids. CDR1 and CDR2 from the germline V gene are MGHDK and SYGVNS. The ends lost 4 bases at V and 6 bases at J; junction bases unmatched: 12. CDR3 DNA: TGTGCCAGCAGTGGATTGGGGGGGTGGTCAGCCAATGAGCAGTTCTTC. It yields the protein CASSGLGGWSANEQFF.

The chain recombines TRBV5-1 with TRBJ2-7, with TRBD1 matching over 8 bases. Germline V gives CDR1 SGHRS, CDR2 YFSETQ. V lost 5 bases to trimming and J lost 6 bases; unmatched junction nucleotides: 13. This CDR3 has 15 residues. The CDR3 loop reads CASRPRTGSSGEQYF. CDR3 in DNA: TGCGCCAGCAGGCCCCGGACAGGGAGTTCGGGCGAGCAGTACTTC.

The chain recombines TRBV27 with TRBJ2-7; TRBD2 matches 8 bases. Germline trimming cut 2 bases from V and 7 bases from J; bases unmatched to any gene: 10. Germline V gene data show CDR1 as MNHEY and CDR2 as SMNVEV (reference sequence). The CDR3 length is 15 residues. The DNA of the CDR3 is TGTGCCAGCAGTTTAACGGCCGGGGGGGCGGGGGAGCAGTACTTC. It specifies CASSLTAGGAGEQYF.